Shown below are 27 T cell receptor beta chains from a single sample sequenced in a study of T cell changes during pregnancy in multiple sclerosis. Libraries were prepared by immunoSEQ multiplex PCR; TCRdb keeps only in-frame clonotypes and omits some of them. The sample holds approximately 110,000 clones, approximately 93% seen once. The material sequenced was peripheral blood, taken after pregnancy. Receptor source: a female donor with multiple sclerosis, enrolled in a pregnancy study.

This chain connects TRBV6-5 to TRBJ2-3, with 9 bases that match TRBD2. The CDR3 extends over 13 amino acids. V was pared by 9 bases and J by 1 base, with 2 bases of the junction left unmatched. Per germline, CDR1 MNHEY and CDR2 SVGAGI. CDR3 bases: TGTGCCAGTTTAGCGGGGGGCACAGATACGCAGTATTTT. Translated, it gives CASLAGGTDTQYF.

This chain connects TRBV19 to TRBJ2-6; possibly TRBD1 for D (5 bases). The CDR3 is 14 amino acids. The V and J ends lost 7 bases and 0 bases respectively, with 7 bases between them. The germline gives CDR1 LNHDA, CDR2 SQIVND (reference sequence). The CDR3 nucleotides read TGTGCCAGTACGACAGCCTCTGGGGCCAACGTCCTGACTTTC. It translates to CASTTASGANVLTF.

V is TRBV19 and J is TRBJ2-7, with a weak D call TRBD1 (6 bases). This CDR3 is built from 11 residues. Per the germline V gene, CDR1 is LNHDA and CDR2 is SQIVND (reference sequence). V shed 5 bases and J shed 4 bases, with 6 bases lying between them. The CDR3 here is CASSGQYEQYF. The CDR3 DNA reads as TGTGCCAGTAGTGGACAGTACGAGCAGTACTTC.

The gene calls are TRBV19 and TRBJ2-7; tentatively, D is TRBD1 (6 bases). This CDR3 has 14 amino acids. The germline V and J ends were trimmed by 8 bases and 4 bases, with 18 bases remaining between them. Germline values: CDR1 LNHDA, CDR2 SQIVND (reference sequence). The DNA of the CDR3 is TGTGCCAGTTCGCCAGGGGCCCTTGCGTACGAGCAGTACTTC. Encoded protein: CASSPGALAYEQYF.

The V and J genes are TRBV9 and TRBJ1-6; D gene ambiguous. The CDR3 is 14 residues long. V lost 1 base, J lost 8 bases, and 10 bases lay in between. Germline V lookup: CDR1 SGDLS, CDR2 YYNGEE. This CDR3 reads CASSVKLGDSPLHF. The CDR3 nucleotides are TGTGCCAGCAGCGTAAAATTAGGAGATTCACCCCTCCACTTT.

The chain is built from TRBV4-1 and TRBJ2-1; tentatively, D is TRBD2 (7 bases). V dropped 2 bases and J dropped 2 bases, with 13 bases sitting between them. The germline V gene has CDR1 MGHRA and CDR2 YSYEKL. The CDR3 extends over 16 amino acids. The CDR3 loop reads CASSQPGGGTYNEQFF. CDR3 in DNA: TGCGCCAGCAGCCAACCGGGGGGCGGGACCTACAATGAGCAGTTCTTC.

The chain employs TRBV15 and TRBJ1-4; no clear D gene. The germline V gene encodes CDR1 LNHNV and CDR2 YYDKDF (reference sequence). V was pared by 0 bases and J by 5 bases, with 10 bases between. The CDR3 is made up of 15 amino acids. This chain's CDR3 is CATSRDNSGNEKLFF. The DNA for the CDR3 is TGTGCCACCAGCAGAGATAACAGCGGGAATGAAAAACTGTTTTTT.

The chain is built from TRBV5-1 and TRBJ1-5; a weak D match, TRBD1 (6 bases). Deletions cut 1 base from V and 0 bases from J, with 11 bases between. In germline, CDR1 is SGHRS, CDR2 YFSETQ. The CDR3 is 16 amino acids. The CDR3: CASSLTGSPSNQPQHF. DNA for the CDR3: TGCGCCAGCAGCTTGACAGGGTCCCCTAGCAATCAGCCCCAGCATTTT.

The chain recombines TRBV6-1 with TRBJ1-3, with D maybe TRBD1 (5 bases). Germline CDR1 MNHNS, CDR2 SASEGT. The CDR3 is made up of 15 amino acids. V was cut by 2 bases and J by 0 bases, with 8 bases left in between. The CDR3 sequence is CASSEQGSSGNTIYF. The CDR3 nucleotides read TGTGCCAGCAGTGAACAGGGATCCTCTGGAAACACCATATATTTT.

The CDR3 nucleotides read TGTGCCAGCAGTTACCAGCGGGGACTGGCCGGGGAGCTGTTTTTT. It codes for CASSYQRGLAGELFF. This chain uses TRBV6-5 with TRBJ2-2, with 7 nucleotides matching TRBD2. Unmatched junction bases numbered 6, after V lost 2 bases and J lost 6 bases. CDR1 and CDR2 from the germline V gene are MNHEY and SVGAGI. The CDR3 totals 15 residues.

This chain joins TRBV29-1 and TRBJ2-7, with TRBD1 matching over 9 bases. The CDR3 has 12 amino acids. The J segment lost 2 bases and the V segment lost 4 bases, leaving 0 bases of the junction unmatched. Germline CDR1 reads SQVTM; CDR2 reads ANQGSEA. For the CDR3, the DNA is TGCAGCGTTGGACAGGGGGCCTACGAGCAGTACTTC. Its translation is CSVGQGAYEQYF.

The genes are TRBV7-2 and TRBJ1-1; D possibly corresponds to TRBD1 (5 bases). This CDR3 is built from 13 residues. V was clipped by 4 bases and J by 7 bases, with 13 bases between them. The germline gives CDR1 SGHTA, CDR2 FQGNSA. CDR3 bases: TGTGCCAGCAGCTCGGGGACCGGGGGTGAAGCTTTCTTT. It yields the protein CASSSGTGGEAFF.

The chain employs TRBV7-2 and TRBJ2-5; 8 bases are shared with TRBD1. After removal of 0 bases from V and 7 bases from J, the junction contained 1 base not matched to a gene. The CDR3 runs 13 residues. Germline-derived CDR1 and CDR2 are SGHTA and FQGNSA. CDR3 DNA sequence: TGTGCCAGCAGCTTAGCGACAGGGGCGACCCAGTACTTC. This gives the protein CASSLATGATQYF.

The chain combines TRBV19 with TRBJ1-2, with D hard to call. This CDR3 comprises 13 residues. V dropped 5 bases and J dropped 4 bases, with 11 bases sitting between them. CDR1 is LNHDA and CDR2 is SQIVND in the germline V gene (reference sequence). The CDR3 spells CASSPNRSYGYTF. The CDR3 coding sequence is TGTGCCAGTAGTCCGAACAGAAGCTATGGCTACACCTTC.

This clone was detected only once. The CDR3 DNA is TGCGCCAGCAGCTCGACCAGGGGCAGCCAGCAGTACTTC. As protein: CASSSTRGSQQYF. The rearrangement joins TRBV5-1 to TRBJ2-7, with D perhaps matching TRBD1 (6 bases). With 3 bases removed from V and 8 bases from J, the gap between germline ends came to 15 bases. This CDR3 region has 13 residues. Looked up from germline, CDR1 is SGHRS and CDR2 is YFSETQ.

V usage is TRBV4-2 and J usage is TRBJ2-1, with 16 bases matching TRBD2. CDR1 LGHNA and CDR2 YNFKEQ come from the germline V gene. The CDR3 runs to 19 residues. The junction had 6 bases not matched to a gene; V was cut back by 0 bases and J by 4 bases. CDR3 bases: TGTGCCAGCAGCCAAGATGGGACTAGCGGGGGGGGCTCGTACAATGAGCAGTTCTTC. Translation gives CASSQDGTSGGGSYNEQFF.

The CDR3 bases are TGTGCCAGCAGCCTCCGGGACAGGGGTCTTCTCGAGCAGTACTTC. Translating it yields CASSLRDRGLLEQYF. The V and J genes are TRBV7-9 and TRBJ2-7, with 10 bases aligning to TRBD1. The CDR3 totals 15 residues. CDR1 is SEHNR and CDR2 is FQNEAQ in the germline V gene (reference sequence). J was trimmed by 6 bases and V by 5 bases; bases with no gene match: 10.

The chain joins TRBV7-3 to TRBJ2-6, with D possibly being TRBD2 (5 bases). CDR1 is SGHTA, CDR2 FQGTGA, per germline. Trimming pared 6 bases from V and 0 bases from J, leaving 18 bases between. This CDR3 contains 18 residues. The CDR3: CASRPNPGSYSGANVLTF. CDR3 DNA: TGTGCCAGCAGGCCCAATCCGGGGAGTTACTCTGGGGCCAACGTCCTGACTTTC.

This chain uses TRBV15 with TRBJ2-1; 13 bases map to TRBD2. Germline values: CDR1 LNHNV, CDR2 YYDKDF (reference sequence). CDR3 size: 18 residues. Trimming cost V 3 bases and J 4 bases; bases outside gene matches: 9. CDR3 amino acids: CATSSLGLAGEQYNEQFF. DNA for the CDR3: TGTGCCACCAGCAGCCTCGGACTAGCGGGGGAACAGTACAATGAGCAGTTCTTC.

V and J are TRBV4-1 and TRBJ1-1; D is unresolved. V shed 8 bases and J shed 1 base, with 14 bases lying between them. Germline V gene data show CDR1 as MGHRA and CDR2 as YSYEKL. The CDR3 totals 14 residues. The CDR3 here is CASGLRGRNTEAFF. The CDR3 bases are TGCGCCAGCGGACTACGAGGTAGGAACACTGAAGCTTTCTTT.

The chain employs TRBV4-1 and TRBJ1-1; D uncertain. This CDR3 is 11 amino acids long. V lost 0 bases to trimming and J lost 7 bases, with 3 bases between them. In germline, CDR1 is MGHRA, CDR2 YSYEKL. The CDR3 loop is CASSQDSEAFF. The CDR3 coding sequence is TGCGCCAGCAGCCAAGATAGTGAAGCTTTCTTT.

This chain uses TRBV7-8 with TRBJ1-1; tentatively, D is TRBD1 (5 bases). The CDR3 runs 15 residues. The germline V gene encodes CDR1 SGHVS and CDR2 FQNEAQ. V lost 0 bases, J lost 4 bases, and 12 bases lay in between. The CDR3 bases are TGTGCCAGCAGCTTAGCGCGGGGGAGGCTCACTGAAGCTTTCTTT. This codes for CASSLARGRLTEAFF.

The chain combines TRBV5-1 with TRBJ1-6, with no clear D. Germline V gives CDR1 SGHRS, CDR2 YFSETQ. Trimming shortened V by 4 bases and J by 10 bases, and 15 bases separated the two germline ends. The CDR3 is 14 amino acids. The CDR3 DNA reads TGCGCCAGCAGCCCGGGGAATGATGGCTCACCCCTCCACTTT. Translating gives CASSPGNDGSPLHF.

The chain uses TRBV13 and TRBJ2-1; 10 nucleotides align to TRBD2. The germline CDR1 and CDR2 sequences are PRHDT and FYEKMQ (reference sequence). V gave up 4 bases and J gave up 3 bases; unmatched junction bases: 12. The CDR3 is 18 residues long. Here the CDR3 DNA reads TGTGCCAGCAGCTGGGGACTTTCCTTAGCGGGGGGCTACAATGAGCAGTTCTTC. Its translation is CASSWGLSLAGGYNEQFF.

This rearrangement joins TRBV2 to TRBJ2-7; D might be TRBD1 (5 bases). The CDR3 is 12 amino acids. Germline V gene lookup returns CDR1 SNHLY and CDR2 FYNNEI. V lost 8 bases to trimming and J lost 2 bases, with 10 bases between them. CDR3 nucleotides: TGTGCCAGCCTCGACAGCCCCTACGAGCAGTACTTC. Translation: CASLDSPYEQYF.

As DNA, the CDR3 is TGCGCCAGCAGCTCATTGAACAGGGAATATGGCTACACCTTC. It yields the protein CASSSLNREYGYTF. J is TRBJ1-2 and V is TRBV5-1; D possibly corresponds to TRBD1 (6 bases). The CDR3 is 14 residues long. CDR1 and CDR2 from the germline V gene are SGHRS and YFSETQ. V gave up 3 bases and J gave up 5 bases, with 14 bases separating them.

This CDR3 is CASSQDAGARNSPLHF. The CDR3 DNA reads TGTGCCAGCAGCCAAGATGCGGGGGCAAGGAATTCACCCCTCCACTTT. J is TRBJ1-6 and V is TRBV14, with D perhaps matching TRBD1 (6 bases). The CDR3 runs to 16 residues. Germline V lookup: CDR1 SGHDN, CDR2 FVKESK. The V end was cut by 0 bases, the J end by 7 bases, with 13 bases between.